This T cell receptor (beta chain) was captured by sequencing in a study of cytotoxic CD8 clonotypes in ibrutinib-treated CLL. General study findings and limits: Whereas clonality rose at ibrutinib response, it declined toward baseline at progression. Sampling time points were not equivalent between sustained-remission and progressing patients.

Only in-frame clones appear in the TCRdb table, and some are missing; sequencing was by immunoSEQ multiplex PCR. The data contain hundreds of thousands of clones, under 70% of them singletons. V shed 3 bases and J 3 bases; nucleotides not matched to a gene: 6. This CDR3 spans 16 amino acids. CDR1 SNHLY and CDR2 FYNNEI come from the germline V gene. About this clone: Its specificity is not known.

The J gene is TRBJ1-4, the V gene TRBV2, with 8 positions matching TRBD1. This receptor was identified in a human donor with chronic lymphocytic leukemia. The sample was PBMCs, taken after 36 months of ibrutinib treatment. The CDR3 DNA sequence: TGTGCCAGCAGTGAGTTCAGGGGGCTTGCTAATGAAAAACTGTTTTTT. Amino acid sequence: CASSEFRGLANEKLFF.